The rows below give T cell receptor beta chains drawn from one sample of a study of blood T cell repertoires in COVID-19. Sequencing used immunoSEQ multiplex PCR; TCRdb keeps in-frame clones, though not all of them. The table has some 80,000 clones, 75% to 90% seen once. The sequenced sample consisted of peripheral blood. The receptors shown here come from a human donor in a cohort sampled during active COVID-19. Both conserved end residues are part of each CDR3. A D gene is named only where the DNA matches it firmly. Where a row states a size, it is once, few, many or the class of an expanded clone; other rows omit it.

cdr3_aa: CASSLRQGGTEAFF; cdr3_nt: TGTGCCAGCAGCTTGCGGCAGGGGGGCACTGAAGCTTTCTTT; d_call: TRBD1; j_call: TRBJ1-1; clone_size: NA; v_call: TRBV5-5
cdr3_aa: CAIQQGPNTEAFF; cdr3_nt: TGTGCCATTCAACAGGGTCCGAACACTGAAGCTTTCTTT; d_call: NA; j_call: TRBJ1-1; clone_size: NA; v_call: TRBV21-1
cdr3_aa: CASSLQQGDNEQYF; cdr3_nt: TGTGCCAGCAGTTTGCAACAGGGGGACAACGAGCAGTACTTC; d_call: TRBD1; j_call: TRBJ2-7; clone_size: NA; v_call: TRBV28
cdr3_aa: CASSPARVELGSPLHF; cdr3_nt: TGTGCCAGCAGCCCCGCCCGGGTGGAACTTGGTTCACCCCTCCACTTT; d_call: NA; j_call: TRBJ1-6; clone_size: NA; v_call: TRBV7-2
cdr3_aa: CASSLEGPGLAGEQFF; cdr3_nt: TGTGCCAGCAGCTTAGAGGGGCCGGGACTAGCAGGGGAGCAGTTCTTC; d_call: TRBD2; j_call: TRBJ2-1; clone_size: once; v_call: TRBV7-2
cdr3_aa: CASSVGTDSSYEQYF; cdr3_nt: TGTGCCAGCAGCGTAGGGACGGACAGCTCCTACGAGCAGTACTTC; d_call: NA; j_call: TRBJ2-7; clone_size: NA; v_call: TRBV9
cdr3_aa: CASAGVGGGMNTGELFF; cdr3_nt: TGTGCCAGCGCCGGGGTAGGGGGGGGCATGAACACCGGGGAGCTGTTTTTT; d_call: NA; j_call: TRBJ2-2; clone_size: NA; v_call: TRBV27
cdr3_aa: CASSQNGTEAFF; cdr3_nt: TGCGCCAGCAGTCAAAACGGCACTGAAGCTTTCTTT; d_call: NA; j_call: TRBJ1-1; clone_size: NA; v_call: TRBV23-1
cdr3_aa: CASSPGESGQFF; cdr3_nt: TGCGCCAGCAGCCCTGGGGAGTCGGGGCAGTTCTTC; d_call: NA; j_call: TRBJ2-1; clone_size: NA; v_call: TRBV5-1
cdr3_aa: CASSQQQGAHQPQHF; cdr3_nt: TGTGCCAGCAGCCAACAACAGGGGGCGCATCAGCCCCAGCATTTT; d_call: TRBD1; j_call: TRBJ1-5; clone_size: few; v_call: TRBV16
cdr3_aa: CASSVAGYSYNEQFF; cdr3_nt: TGTGCCAGCAGCGTAGCGGGGTACTCCTACAATGAGCAGTTCTTC; d_call: NA; j_call: TRBJ2-1; clone_size: NA; v_call: TRBV9
cdr3_aa: CSVGYSGRKYEQYF; cdr3_nt: TGCAGCGTTGGGTATAGCGGGAGGAAATACGAGCAGTACTTC; d_call: TRBD2; j_call: TRBJ2-7; clone_size: NA; v_call: TRBV29-1
cdr3_aa: CASSASGGEEKLFF; cdr3_nt: TGTGCCAGCAGTGCATCGGGGGGGGAAGAAAAACTGTTTTTT; d_call: NA; j_call: TRBJ1-4; clone_size: NA; v_call: TRBV2
cdr3_aa: CASSLAEQGRETQYF; cdr3_nt: TGTGCCAGCAGCTTGGCGGAACAGGGTAGAGAGACCCAGTACTTC; d_call: NA; j_call: TRBJ2-5; clone_size: NA; v_call: TRBV5-4
cdr3_aa: CASSFRSSGGGQYF; cdr3_nt: TGTGCCAGTAGTTTCCGATCTAGCGGGGGAGGACAGTACTTC; d_call: TRBD2; j_call: TRBJ2-7; clone_size: NA; v_call: TRBV19